These T cell receptor beta chains were read from a single sample in a study of CD8 T cells in ankylosing spondylitis. Each CDR3 protein is one row after TCRdb ran MiXCR on the 5' RACE reads. Counted here are 650,000 to 800,000 distinct CDR3 sequences, under 20% occurring once; the ten biggest clones make up under 20%. The sample consisted of blood, either unsorted or a sorted T cell fraction (not recorded which). These receptors originate from a male donor with ankylosing spondylitis. CDR3s include the opening cysteine and the closing phenylalanine or tryptophan. The order of the fields is clone size, V gene, J gene, D gene, CDR3 DNA, CDR3 protein. A D gene is named only where the DNA matches it firmly. Clone sizes are given selectively: once, few, many, or a class where the clone is expanded.

few	TRBV12-3/TRBV12-4	TRBJ2-1	TRBD1	TGTGCCAGCAGTGTGGGACAGGTGGGGGCTAATGAGCAGTTCTTC	CASSVGQVGANEQFF
NA	TRBV24-1	TRBJ2-3	NA	TGTGCCACCAGTGAGGGGGGATTCGGCACAGATACGCAGTATTTT	CATSEGGFGTDTQYF
few	TRBV2	TRBJ2-1	NA	TGTGCCAGCAAAACCCAGGGACTGGGGGGCAATGAGCAGTTCTTC	CASKTQGLGGNEQFF
NA	TRBV20-1	TRBJ2-1	TRBD2	TGCAGTGCTACACTAGCGGGGGGCTACAATGAGCAGTTCTTC	CSATLAGGYNEQFF
NA	TRBV7-2	TRBJ2-6	NA	TGTGCCAGCAGCCTAGATATATTTTCTGGGGCCAACGTCCTGACTTTC	CASSLDIFSGANVLTF
NA	TRBV9	TRBJ2-3	NA	TGTGCCAGCAGCGTCGGACAGATCACAGATACGCAGTATTTT	CASSVGQITDTQYF
NA	TRBV7-6	TRBJ1-1	NA	TGTGCCAGCAGCTTAGACCGGGACCTGAGGGACACTGAAGCTTTCTTT	CASSLDRDLRDTEAFF
many	TRBV12-3/TRBV12-4	TRBJ1-1	NA	TGTGCCAGCAGCTTAAGCTTGAACACTGAAGCTTTCTTT	CASSLSLNTEAFF
once	TRBV20-1	TRBJ2-7	TRBD2	TGCAGTGCCTCTTTTTCTAGCGGATACGAGCAGTACTTC	CSASFSSGYEQYF
few	TRBV5-6	TRBJ2-5	TRBD2	TGTGCCAGCAGCCAACTAGCGGGAGGGAGAAAGACCCAGTACTTC	CASSQLAGGRKTQYF
NA	TRBV12-3/TRBV12-4	TRBJ2-5	NA	TGTGCCATAGCACCAGGGTTGGGGGAGACCCAGTACTTC	CAIAPGLGETQYF
few	TRBV20-1	TRBJ1-4	NA	TGCAGTGCTCCACAGGGAACTTACGGGGGAAAACTGTTTTTT	CSAPQGTYGGKLFF
NA	TRBV27	TRBJ2-6	TRBD1	TGTGCCAGCAGTTCGGGGACAGGTTTAAGCTCTGGGGCCAACGTCCTGACTTTC	CASSSGTGLSSGANVLTF
few	TRBV5-5	TRBJ2-5	NA	TGTGCCAGCAGCTTCACCGGGACCCGGGGACAAGAGACCCAGTACTTC	CASSFTGTRGQETQYF
NA	TRBV30	TRBJ1-5	NA	TGTGCCTGGAGTGTAAGGAGGGGCAATAGCAATCAGCCCCAGCATTTT	CAWSVRRGNSNQPQHF
NA	TRBV6-1	TRBJ2-7	NA	TGTGCCAGCAGCGTCGAGAGAGTGGGCTACGAGCAGTACTTC	CASSVERVGYEQYF
few	TRBV20-1	TRBJ2-7	NA	TGCAGTGCTAGAGATTGGGGGGATCCCACCTACGAGCAGTACTTC	CSARDWGDPTYEQYF
few	TRBV20-1	TRBJ2-1	TRBD2	TGCAGTGCCCGACGTCTAGCGGGGGTTTACAATGAGCAGTTCTTC	CSARRLAGVYNEQFF
NA	TRBV5-1	TRBJ2-1	TRBD2	TGCGCCAGCAGCTTGGTGGGACTCCCGGGGGGCTACAATGAGCAGTTCTTC	CASSLVGLPGGYNEQFF
NA	TRBV5-5	TRBJ2-5	NA	TGTGCCAGCAGCTTGGTCGAGATTGGAGAGACCCAGTACTTC	CASSLVEIGETQYF
NA	TRBV6-1	TRBJ2-2	NA	TGTGCCAGCAGGAGGGACCCCGACACCGGGGAGCTGTTTTTT	CASRRDPDTGELFF
few	TRBV5-1	TRBJ2-7	NA	TGCGCCAGCAGCTTGGGAGGCCTTTGGGACGAGCAGTACTTC	CASSLGGLWDEQYF
few	TRBV20-1	TRBJ2-7	NA	TGCAGTGCTAGAGAGGTCCGTAGGGGAATTTCCCACGAGCAGTACTTC	CSAREVRRGISHEQYF
NA	TRBV9	TRBJ2-3	TRBD2	TGTGCCAGCAGCGTAGTTTGCGGGAGCGGTGATACGCAGTATTTT	CASSVVCGSGDTQYF
NA	TRBV6-1	TRBJ2-1	NA	TGTGCCAGCAGTGAATTCGGGAGTTGGAATGAGCAGTTCTTC	CASSEFGSWNEQFF
NA	TRBV29-1	TRBJ1-4	TRBD1	TGCAGCGTTGAAGGGACAGGAAACGAAAAACTGTTTTTT	CSVEGTGNEKLFF
NA	TRBV28	TRBJ2-2	TRBD1	TGTGCCAGCGCCCGGACAGGGGGCACCGGGGAGCTGTTTTTT	CASARTGGTGELFF
NA	TRBV7-9	TRBJ1-4	NA	TGTGCCAGCAGCTTATGGCAGGGCGCAACTAATGAAAAACTGTTTTTT	CASSLWQGATNEKLFF
many	TRBV13	TRBJ2-7	TRBD2	TGTGCCAGCAGCTTAGGCTTGGGAGGGGTGCAGTACTTC	CASSLGLGGVQYF
NA	TRBV7-8	TRBJ1-2	NA	TGTGCCAGCAGCTTAGGTTCGGCCAGGGGTAACTATGGCTACACCTTC	CASSLGSARGNYGYTF
many	TRBV4-1	TRBJ1-5	NA	TGCGCCAGCAGCCAAGATTCCTCCGGGGTGGGCAATCAGCCCCAGCATTTT	CASSQDSSGVGNQPQHF
many	TRBV29-1	TRBJ2-1	NA	TGCAGCGTTGAGGTATGGGATTCAGCCTACAATGAGCAGTTCTTC	CSVEVWDSAYNEQFF
NA	TRBV5-1	TRBJ2-2	NA	TGCGCCAGCAATCGAGGTGGGAAGGACACCGGGGAGCTGTTTTTT	CASNRGGKDTGELFF
many	TRBV7-2	TRBJ2-2	NA	TGTGCCAGCAGCCCCACGCGGGGCGTCACCGGGGAGCTGTTTTTT	CASSPTRGVTGELFF
few	TRBV29-1	TRBJ1-4	TRBD1	TGCAGCGTTAGGGACAGCCGGTTCGGACTGTTTTTT	CSVRDSRFGLFF
NA	TRBV5-1	TRBJ1-1	TRBD1	TGCGCCAGCAGCTGGACCACAGGGGCGAACACTGAAGCTTTCTTT	CASSWTTGANTEAFF
few	TRBV6-1	TRBJ1-4	NA	TGTGCCAGCAGGGAAACAGGGCACCCCGGTGAAAAACTGTTTTTT	CASRETGHPGEKLFF
many	TRBV5-1	TRBJ1-4	TRBD1	TGCGCCAGCAGCTGGGGGACAGGGGGTGAAAAACTGTTTTTT	CASSWGTGGEKLFF
few	TRBV24-1	TRBJ2-3	NA	TGTGCCACCAGTGAGAATGGGGGTAGCACAGATACGCAGTATTTT	CATSENGGSTDTQYF
many	TRBV5-1	TRBJ2-1	TRBD1	TGCGCCAGCAGCGATCGACAGGGAAACAATGAGCAGTTCTTC	CASSDRQGNNEQFF